The TCR beta chain under discussion was sequenced for a study of cytotoxic CD8 clonotypes in ibrutinib-treated CLL. The CDR3 spans 14 residues. Germline CDR1 is ENHRY and CDR2 is SYGVKD. V lost 6 bases and J 5 bases, leaving 16 bases between the germline ends. Sequencing was performed with immunoSEQ multiplex PCR; in TCRdb, only in-frame clones are kept and a portion is missing. The profile shows approximately 84,000 clones, 70% to 80% of them singletons. The V gene is TRBV10-3, the J gene TRBJ2-5; D perhaps matches TRBD2 (6 bases). The sequences come from PBMCs, collected after 12 months of ibrutinib treatment. The TCR comes from a human donor with chronic lymphocytic leukemia. CDR3 in amino acids: CAIRPGVVEETQYF. CDR3 nucleotides: TGTGCCATCAGGCCGGGGGTTGTTGAGGAGACCCAGTACTTC.